These 9 T cell receptor beta chains were sequenced from one sample in a study of cytomegalovirus exposure and HLA in healthy donors. PCR involved 60 Vbeta and 13 Jbeta primers. Data came from immunoSEQ multiplex PCR; TCRdb stores just in-frame clones and leaves some out. The sample records around 200,000 clones, just over 75% being singletons. Sequencing used PBMCs. The receptors come from a woman aged 25 to 39 in good health and CMV-seropositive.

This clone showed up just a few times. The chain links TRBV7-2 to TRBJ2-7, with TRBD1 matching over 8 bases. J was trimmed by 2 bases and V by 0 bases; bases with no gene match: 3. CDR1 is SGHTA, CDR2 FQGNSA, per germline. The CDR3 is 15 residues long. For the CDR3, the DNA is TGTGCCAGCAGCTTAGCGTGGACAGGGACCTACGAGCAGTACTTC. This sequence encodes CASSLAWTGTYEQYF.

This clone was recorded a few times. The chain carries TRBV5-1 and TRBJ2-1; the D gene is possibly TRBD2 (6 bases). Trimming pared 5 bases from V and 9 bases from J, leaving 15 bases between. The CDR3 totals 13 residues. Germline CDR1 reads SGHRS; CDR2 reads YFSETQ. The CDR3 sequence: CASRSGGASEQFF. In nucleotides, the CDR3 is TGCGCCAGCAGGTCCGGGGGAGCAAGTGAGCAGTTCTTC.

This chain links TRBV7-2 with TRBJ1-3; no clear D gene. The V end was cut by 1 base, the J end by 2 bases, with 6 bases between. Germline CDR1 and CDR2: SGHTA and FQGNSA. There are 14 residues in the CDR3. The CDR3 protein is CASSLGGPGNTIYF. Written as DNA, the CDR3 is TGTGCCAGCAGCTTAGGAGGGCCTGGAAACACCATATATTTT.

The chain is built from TRBV2 and TRBJ2-5, with D uncertain. Trimming stripped 5 bases from V and 3 bases from J, with 7 bases between. This CDR3 is 12 amino acids long. The V gene's germline CDR1 is SNHLY and CDR2 FYNNEI. CDR3 sequence (DNA): TGTGCCAGCAGTTTCCTAGAAGAGACCCAGTACTTC. This translates into CASSFLEETQYF.

The V and J genes are TRBV5-1 and TRBJ1-2, with 9 bases fitting TRBD1. The V gene end was trimmed by 4 bases and the J gene end by 8 bases; junction bases not matched to a gene: 12. This CDR3 has 15 amino acids. CDR1 and CDR2 (germline): SGHRS, YFSETQ. CDR3 nucleotides: TGCGCCAGCAGCGGCGCCGGGACAGGGTCCTACGGCTACACCTTC. Protein product: CASSGAGTGSYGYTF.

The CDR3 bases are TGTGCCACGTCGACAGTTTCCTCCTACGAGCAGTACTTC. It translates to CATSTVSSYEQYF. This chain uses TRBV28 with TRBJ2-7; perhaps TRBD1 as D (5 bases). The CDR3 spans 13 residues. Trimming shortened V by 10 bases and J by 0 bases, and 13 bases separated the two germline ends. Germline-derived CDR1 and CDR2 are MDHEN and SYDVKM. Complete variable domain (other parts from reference TRBV28 and TRBJ2-7): DVKVTQSSRYLVKRTGEKVFLECVQDMDHENMFWYRQDPGLGLRLIYFSYDVKMKEKGDIPEGYSVSREKKERFSLILESASTNQTSMYLCATSTVSSYEQYFGPGTRLTVT.

The DNA for the CDR3 is TGTGCCAGCTCACCTCCAACTAGTAATGAGCAGTTCTTC. Translation: CASSPPTSNEQFF. The gene calls are TRBV18 and TRBJ2-1; possible D gene TRBD2, 5 bases. Germline V gene sequence: CDR1 KGHSH, CDR2 LQKENI. V lost 3 bases and J lost 7, with 10 bases in between. CDR3 length equals 13 residues.

This chain uses TRBV19 with TRBJ2-6; 9 bases align to TRBD1. CDR1 LNHDA and CDR2 SQIVND come from the germline V gene (reference sequence). The V gene end was trimmed by 6 bases and the J gene end by 5 bases; junction bases not matched to a gene: 11. The CDR3 totals 17 residues. The CDR3 nucleotides are TGTGCCAGTAGCGGACAGGGGCGAATGAATAGGGCCAACGTCCTGACTTTC. This sequence encodes CASSGQGRMNRANVLTF. Full variable domain (remainder filled in from reference TRBV19 and TRBJ2-6): DGGITQSPKYLFRKEGQNVTLSCEQNLNHDAMYWYRQDPGQGLRLIYYSQIVNDFQKGDIAEGYSVSREKKESFPLTVTSAQKNPTAFYLCASSGQGRMNRANVLTFGAGSRLTVL.

The V gene is TRBV30, the J gene TRBJ2-1, with 10 nucleotides matching TRBD2. The CDR3 contains 15 residues. The germline V gene has CDR1 GTSNPN and CDR2 SVGIG (reference sequence). Trimming took 0 bases from V and 6 from J; bases not matched to a gene: 5. CDR3 sequence reads: CAWSVGLAEFNEQFF. In nucleotides, the CDR3 is TGTGCCTGGAGTGTAGGACTAGCGGAGTTCAATGAGCAGTTCTTC.